Below, 8 T cell receptor beta chains from the same sample are listed, as sequenced in a study of shared clonotypes between healthy human individuals. TCRdb's copy holds only in-frame clones and misses some; the assay was immunoSEQ multiplex PCR. The profile shows some 690,000 clones, less than 95% of them singletons. The material sequenced was memory CD8+ T cells from PBMCs. Stated subset: CD45RO+ cells pooled with CCR7-negative TemRA cells. The receptor source for this set is a man in his late teens or twenties in good health. Some clones in this sample may be carry-over from other donors' samples.

The chain is built from TRBV28 and TRBJ2-1, with TRBD2 matching over 10 bases. V was clipped by 7 bases and J by 8 bases; unmatched bases: 14. The CDR3 has 16 amino acids. Germline V gene lookup returns CDR1 MDHEN and CDR2 SYDVKM. In nucleotides, the CDR3 is TGTGCCAGCACCAAGCCGATTCGTCTAGCGGGAGATGAGCAGTTCTTC. As protein: CASTKPIRLAGDEQFF.

The chain links TRBV5-6 to TRBJ1-3; the D is unclear. There are 16 residues in the CDR3. Germline CDR1 SGHDT, CDR2 YYEEEE. V was clipped by 2 bases and J by 2 bases, with 14 bases between them. CDR3 sequence: CASSLLANQAGNTIYF. In DNA, the CDR3 is TGTGCCAGCAGCTTACTCGCGAACCAGGCTGGAAACACCATATATTTT.

The genes are TRBV29-1 and TRBJ2-1; TRBD1 matches at 10 bases. The CDR3 runs to 15 residues. CDR1 is SQVTM, CDR2 ANQGSEA, per germline. V lost 6 bases to trimming and J lost 2 bases; unmatched junction nucleotides: 7. The CDR3 region is CSVLRQGAPYNEQFF. The CDR3 coding sequence is TGCAGCGTCTTAAGACAGGGGGCACCCTACAATGAGCAGTTCTTC.

The chain uses TRBV19 and TRBJ1-2; D gene ambiguous. Germline CDR1 LNHDA, CDR2 SQIVND (reference sequence). The CDR3 is 14 residues long. V lost 9 bases to trimming and J lost 6 bases, with 20 bases between them. The CDR3 region is CASQTMIGWDGYTF. CDR3 sequence (DNA): TGTGCCAGCCAGACAATGATTGGATGGGATGGCTACACCTTC.

This chain joins TRBV9 and TRBJ2-7, with a tentative D call TRBD2 (5 bases). CDR3 length: 15 amino acids. With 0 bases removed from V and 2 bases from J, the gap between germline ends came to 12 bases. The germline gives CDR1 SGDLS, CDR2 YYNGEE. The CDR3 DNA sequence: TGTGCCAGCAGCGTAGGGACGGGATTCGCCTACGAGCAGTACTTC. Translating it yields CASSVGTGFAYEQYF.

The chain links TRBV4-1 to TRBJ2-3; 7 bases are a match to TRBD1. The CDR3 covers 17 residues. V was pared by 4 bases and J by 2 bases, with 12 bases of the junction left unmatched. CDR1 is MGHRA, CDR2 YSYEKL, per germline. The CDR3 spells CASSRDFRDSLTDTQYF. CDR3 nucleotide sequence: TGCGCCAGCAGCCGTGACTTCCGGGACAGTCTCACAGATACGCAGTATTTT.

V is TRBV10-3 and J is TRBJ2-1; D possibly matches TRBD1 or TRBD2 (5 bases each). The length of the CDR3 is 16 residues. CDR1 ENHRY and CDR2 SYGVKD come from the germline V gene. The V end lost 10 bases, the J end lost 0 bases, and 19 bases lay between the germline ends. The CDR3 sequence is CATSNLGDSSYNEQFF. The DNA of the CDR3 is TGTGCCACCTCAAATCTGGGGGATAGCTCCTACAATGAGCAGTTCTTC.

The chain has TRBV11-2 and TRBJ2-5; 7 bases fit TRBD1. Germline CDR1 is SGHAT and CDR2 is FQNNGV. V shed 1 base, J shed 3 bases, and the junction held 8 bases outside the gene matches. This CDR3 has 16 amino acids. CDR3 residues: CASSLGGTALEETQYF. The CDR3 DNA sequence: TGTGCCAGCAGCTTAGGGGGGACAGCCCTAGAAGAGACCCAGTACTTC.